Detailed here is one TCR beta chain. Cohorts were based on clinical histories the participants reported. Some clones are missing from TCRdb's copy, which holds only in-frame ones; the method was immunoSEQ multiplex PCR. The sample yields approximately 65,000 clones, roughly 80% seen once. This record belongs to a study of blood T cell repertoires in COVID-19. The J segment lost 8 bases and the V segment lost 3 bases, leaving 7 bases of the junction unmatched. Germline V gives CDR1 KGHSH, CDR2 LQKENI. This CDR3 is 15 amino acids long. The receptor was isolated from a woman between 35 and 50 years old with acute COVID-19. The sample consisted of PBMCs or T cells enriched from blood (not recorded which). The V gene is TRBV18, the J gene TRBJ1-2, with TRBD1 matching over 12 bases. The CDR3 nucleotides are TGTGCCAGCTCACCGCCGGGACAGGGGGCGGAAGGCTACACCTTC. This gives the protein CASSPPGQGAEGYTF.